The rows below give T cell receptor beta chains drawn from one sample of a study of human T cells and chemical hapten exposure. Via MiXCR, TCRdb re-called the RACE reads, giving one row per CDR3 protein. Among some 400,000 distinct CDR3 sequences listed, approximately 5% were seen once. Specimen: whole blood, collected in connection with sensitization to the hapten diphenylcyclopropenone (DPC). The receptor source for this set is a woman between 45 and 60 years old with alopecia areata. Some clones in this sample may be carry-over from other donors' samples. CDR3s include the opening cysteine and the closing phenylalanine or tryptophan. D genes are given only for firm matches. Some rows have no size entry. The others give once, few or many, or a class for an expanded clone.

NA | NA | TRBJ2-1 | TRBV29-1 | CSAFRLLGNEQFF | TGCAGCGCATTCAGACTACTCGGCAATGAGCAGTTCTTC
NA | few | TRBJ1-5 | TRBV28 | CAIGGDGDQPQHF | TGTGCCATCGGAGGGGATGGGGATCAGCCCCAGCATTTT
TRBD1 | many | TRBJ1-6 | TRBV28 | CASSLMPGQYNSPLHF | TGTGCCAGCAGTTTAATGCCGGGACAGTATAATTCACCCCTCCACTTT
NA | many | TRBJ2-3 | TRBV5-5 | CASSLESGSGDTQYF | TGTGCCAGCAGCTTGGAGTCCGGGTCCGGGGATACGCAGTATTTT
NA | many | TRBJ1-1 | TRBV9 | CASSASFGPINTEAFF | TGTGCCAGCAGCGCGTCCTTTGGGCCGATTAACACTGAAGCTTTCTTT
NA | many | TRBJ1-5 | TRBV6-2/TRBV6-3 | CASSTFRDNHQPQHF | TGTGCCAGCAGCACATTCCGGGACAACCATCAGCCCCAGCATTTT
NA | many | TRBJ1-3 | TRBV6-5 | CASSSLGFSGNTIYF | TGTGCCAGCAGCTCGTTGGGGTTCTCTGGAAACACCATATATTTT
NA | NA | TRBJ1-1 | TRBV7-9 | CASSPSSGREAFF | TGTGCCAGCAGCCCGAGCTCCGGGAGAGAAGCTTTCTTT
TRBD1 | few | TRBJ1-1 | TRBV6-5 | CASSYGTGTTEAFF | TGTGCCAGCAGTTACGGGACAGGGACCACTGAAGCTTTCTTT
NA | many | TRBJ1-1 | TRBV9 | CASSPGSGANTEAFF | TGTGCCAGCAGCCCAGGGTCGGGGGCGAACACTGAAGCTTTCTTT
NA | NA | TRBJ2-1 | TRBV18 | CASSPRDIEQFF | TGTGCCAGCTCACCCAGAGATATAGAGCAGTTCTTC
NA | NA | TRBJ2-1 | TRBV24-1 | CATSAPTVHNEQFF | TGTGCCACCAGTGCTCCGACGGTCCACAATGAGCAGTTCTTC
NA | many | TRBJ2-5 | TRBV28 | CASSPPAMRTQYF | TGTGCCAGCAGCCCCCCCGCCATGAGGACCCAGTACTTC
TRBD1 | few | TRBJ2-3 | TRBV9 | CASSVEGGSDTQYF | TGTGCCAGCAGCGTAGAAGGGGGCTCCGATACGCAGTATTTT
TRBD2 | many | TRBJ2-3 | TRBV6-4 | CASSDSTSGGAGDTQYF | TGTGCCAGCAGTGACTCGACTAGCGGGGGGGCAGGAGATACGCAGTATTTT
TRBD2 | few | TRBJ2-1 | TRBV13 | CASSRLADNEQFF | TGTGCCAGCAGTAGACTAGCGGACAATGAGCAGTTCTTC
NA | many | TRBJ2-6 | TRBV5-6 | CASSLRRTPGANVLTF | TGTGCCAGCAGCTTGCGACGGACCCCTGGGGCCAACGTCCTGACTTTC
NA | many | TRBJ2-3 | TRBV27 | CASSLSLFDTQYF | TGTGCCAGCAGTTTATCATTATTTGATACGCAGTATTTT
NA | NA | TRBJ2-6 | TRBV19 | CASSVDRTGANVLTF | TGTGCCAGTAGTGTCGACAGAACTGGGGCCAACGTCCTGACTTTC
NA | few | TRBJ1-4 | TRBV14 | CASSQVGVFRGEEKLFF | TGTGCCAGCAGCCAAGTGGGCGTATTCAGGGGAGAAGAAAAACTGTTTTTT
NA | NA | TRBJ2-1 | TRBV27 | CASSLSSTNNEQFF | TGTGCCAGCAGTTTATCTTCGACAAATAATGAGCAGTTCTTC
TRBD2 | NA | TRBJ2-3 | TRBV19 | CASSVSSGGAFGDTQYF | TGTGCCAGTAGTGTGAGTAGCGGGGGGGCATTTGGAGATACGCAGTATTTT
NA | NA | TRBJ1-1 | TRBV6-5 | CASSFRDSANTEAFF | TGTGCCAGCAGTTTCCGGGACTCCGCGAACACTGAAGCTTTCTTT
NA | NA | TRBJ2-4 | TRBV5-6 | CASSSDAIQYF | TGTGCCAGCAGCTCAGACGCCATTCAGTACTTC
TRBD2 | many | TRBJ2-1 | TRBV24-1 | CATSDSKAGGHNEQFF | TGTGCCACCAGTGATTCGAAAGCGGGGGGACACAATGAGCAGTTCTTC
NA | many | TRBJ2-5 | TRBV6-1 | CASSVTYYF | TGTGCCAGCAGCGTAACCTATTACTTC
NA | few | TRBJ2-6 | TRBV27 | CASSLTGGGSGANVLTF | TGTGCCAGCAGTTTAACTGGAGGGGGATCTGGGGCCAACGTCCTGACTTTC
NA | many | TRBJ1-4 | TRBV6-5 | CASSRGMAGGANEKLFF | TGTGCCAGCAGTCGAGGCATGGCCGGGGGCGCTAATGAAAAACTGTTTTTT
TRBD2 | many | TRBJ2-7 | TRBV5-1 | CASSLVRGAYEQYF | TGCGCCAGCAGCTTGGTGCGGGGGGCCTACGAGCAGTACTTC
NA | few | TRBJ1-5 | TRBV21-1 | CASSKVQGLGSNQPQHF | TGTGCCAGCAGCAAAGTGCAGGGGTTGGGGAGCAATCAGCCCCAGCATTTT
NA | few | TRBJ2-1 | TRBV7-2 | CASSYAGAKNEQFF | TGTGCCAGCAGCTACGCCGGGGCGAAGAATGAGCAGTTCTTC
NA | many | TRBJ2-7 | TRBV7-9 | CASSSNREATDLTYEQYF | TGTGCCAGCAGCTCCAACCGGGAAGCCACGGATCTAACCTACGAGCAGTACTTC
NA | NA | TRBJ1-1 | TRBV28 | CASSLHGPNTEAFF | TGTGCCAGCAGTCTACACGGGCCGAACACTGAAGCTTTCTTT
NA | many | TRBJ2-3 | TRBV5-1 | CASSLGQGVADTQYF | TGCGCCAGCAGCTTGGGCCAGGGAGTTGCAGATACGCAGTATTTT
TRBD1 | NA | TRBJ1-1 | TRBV29-1 | CSVGRGQAFF | TGCAGCGTTGGAAGGGGGCAAGCTTTCTTT
TRBD2 | few | TRBJ2-4 | TRBV29-1 | CSFRGEGERAKNIQYF | TGCAGCTTCCGCGGGGAGGGCGAACGTGCCAAAAACATTCAGTACTTC
NA | few | TRBJ2-3 | TRBV2 | CASTGESDTQYF | TGTGCCAGCACGGGGGAGTCAGATACGCAGTATTTT
NA | few | TRBJ1-4 | TRBV29-1 | CSVGGRAQTGEKLFF | TGCAGCGTTGGAGGCAGGGCCCAAACTGGTGAAAAACTGTTTTTT